This passage covers 21 T cell receptor beta chains from one sample sequenced in a study of cytomegalovirus exposure and HLA in healthy donors. Both 60 Vbeta primers and 13 Jbeta primers went into the PCR. Clones were read by immunoSEQ multiplex PCR, and TCRdb kept only the in-frame ones, dropping some. The sample shows 130,000 to 150,000 clones, 80% of them seen only once. Sequenced sample: PBMCs. These receptor sequences come from a man aged 35 to 55 in good health and CMV-seropositive.

The chain couples TRBV19 to TRBJ1-1, with D perhaps matching TRBD1 (5 bases). This CDR3 has 13 residues. Trimming removed 4 bases from V and 3 bases from J, with 9 bases in between. CDR1 LNHDA and CDR2 SQIVND come from the germline V gene (reference sequence). The CDR3 DNA sequence: TGTGCCAGTAGTACCTCAGGGTACACTGAAGCTTTCTTT. Residues: CASSTSGYTEAFF.

The J gene is TRBJ1-4, the V gene TRBV9; TRBD1 is a possible D gene (6 bases). Germline assignment: CDR1 SGDLS and CDR2 YYNGEE. Trimming removed 0 bases from V and 1 base from J, with 10 bases in between. The CDR3 runs 16 residues. The DNA for the CDR3 is TGTGCCAGCAGCGTAGACCAGGGGAGAACTAATGAAAAACTGTTTTTT. It encodes CASSVDQGRTNEKLFF.

V usage is TRBV2 and J usage is TRBJ1-5, with 7 bases matching TRBD1. Germline assignment: CDR1 SNHLY and CDR2 FYNNEI. The CDR3 covers 14 residues. The V and J ends lost 3 bases and 1 base, in that order; junction bases with no gene match: 0. The CDR3 DNA follows: TGTGCCAGCAGTGAGGACAGGAGCAATCAGCCCCAGCATTTT. Protein sequence: CASSEDRSNQPQHF.

V is TRBV5-1 and J is TRBJ1-2; no clear D gene. Deletions cut 2 bases from V and 7 bases from J, with 15 bases between. The CDR3 loop spans 14 amino acids. Germline values: CDR1 SGHRS, CDR2 YFSETQ. CDR3 amino acids: CASSFWSEGGGYTF. CDR3 DNA sequence: TGCGCCAGCAGCTTTTGGTCCGAGGGAGGTGGCTACACCTTC. The variable domain in full, completed from reference TRBV5-1 and TRBJ1-2, reads KAGVTQTPRYLIKTRGQQVTLSCSPISGHRSVSWYQQTPGQGLQFLFEYFSETQRNKGNFPGRFSGRQFSNSRSEMNVSTLELGDSALYLCASSFWSEGGGYTFGSGTRLTVV.

The chain carries TRBV6-1 and TRBJ1-5; the D is unclear. Germline loops: CDR1 MNHNS, CDR2 SASEGT. V was cut by 4 bases and J by 6 bases, with 16 bases left in between. This CDR3 spans 15 amino acids. CDR3 in amino acids: CASSAVTRVGQPQHF. In DNA, the CDR3 is TGTGCCAGCAGTGCCGTGACGAGGGTTGGTCAGCCCCAGCATTTT.

The V call is TRBV6-5, the J call TRBJ1-4, with 7 nucleotides matching TRBD1. Trimming at V came to 0 bases and at J to 3 bases, leaving 4 bases not matched to a gene. The CDR3 has 16 residues. Germline assignment: CDR1 MNHEY and CDR2 SVGAGI. In DNA form, the CDR3 reads TGTGCCAGCAGTTACTCGTACAGGGGCTCTAATGAAAAACTGTTTTTT. It specifies CASSYSYRGSNEKLFF.

The chain recombines TRBV6-6 with TRBJ2-1; D may be TRBD1 (6 bases). Germline V lookup: CDR1 MNHNY, CDR2 SVGAGI (reference sequence). The CDR3 sequence is 14 residues long. Trimming removed 0 bases from V and 7 bases from J, with 10 bases in between. CDR3 in DNA: TGTGCCAGCAGTTACTCCCAGGGGTTGAATGAGCAGTTCTTC. It codes for CASSYSQGLNEQFF.

Remarks on this clone: This sample also contains other DNA sequences that code for the same CDR3. The V and J genes are TRBV6-1 and TRBJ2-1, with 8 positions matching TRBD2. The CDR3 consists of 15 residues. Trimming cost V 7 bases and J 6 bases; bases outside gene matches: 11. Germline loops: CDR1 MNHNS, CDR2 SASEGT. This chain's CDR3 is CASTRGLEPSNEQFF. In DNA form, the CDR3 reads TGTGCCAGCACGCGGGGACTAGAACCTTCCAATGAGCAGTTCTTC.

The V and J genes are TRBV6-6 and TRBJ1-2; the D gene is possibly TRBD1 (5 bases). Between the trimmed V and J ends, which lost 3 bases and 6 bases, there was a span of 11 bases. In germline, CDR1 is MNHNY, CDR2 SVGAGI (reference sequence). The CDR3 extends over 13 amino acids. The CDR3 region is CASSYGQGDGYTF. CDR3 coding DNA: TGTGCCAGCAGTTATGGGCAGGGTGATGGCTACACCTTC.

The chain is built from TRBV7-9 and TRBJ1-1; weak D call: TRBD1 (5 bases). The CDR3 loop spans 13 amino acids. CDR1 SEHNR and CDR2 FQNEAQ come from the germline V gene (reference sequence). V was clipped by 6 bases and J by 1 base, with 9 bases between them. CDR3 protein: CASRTTGNTEAFF. The DNA of the CDR3 is TGTGCCAGCAGGACCACAGGGAACACTGAAGCTTTCTTT.

The chain is built from TRBV18 and TRBJ2-7; D is possibly TRBD1 (6 bases). Germline-derived CDR1 and CDR2 are KGHSH and LQKENI. The V gene lost 3 bases and the J gene lost 3 bases, with 9 bases spanning the gap. This CDR3 has 13 residues. The DNA of the CDR3 is TGTGCCAGCTCACCTCAGGGGAACTACGAGCAGTACTTC. This encodes CASSPQGNYEQYF.

The gene calls are TRBV10-3 and TRBJ2-7; TRBD2 is a possible D gene (6 bases). V gave up 0 bases and J gave up 9 bases, with 18 bases separating them. Germline CDR1 and CDR2: ENHRY and SYGVKD. The CDR3 loop spans 15 amino acids. In DNA, the CDR3 is TGTGCCATCAGTGAGTCGCGGGACCTCGGAGAAGTGCAGTACTTC. It is translated as CAISESRDLGEVQYF.

The V gene is TRBV5-4, the J gene TRBJ2-5; tentatively, D is TRBD1 (7 bases). The length of the CDR3 is 14 residues. The V gene lost 4 bases and the J gene lost 0 bases, with 10 bases spanning the gap. Germline V lookup: CDR1 SGHNT, CDR2 YYREEE (reference sequence). CDR3 sequence (DNA): TGTGCCAGCAGCCGCGGGACAGACCAAGAGACCCAGTACTTC. Translated: CASSRGTDQETQYF.

This clone was detected only once. This chain links TRBV4-3 with TRBJ2-7; 9 bases match TRBD2. The J segment lost 2 bases and the V segment lost 4 bases, leaving 3 bases of the junction unmatched. Germline-derived CDR1 and CDR2 are LGHNA and YSLEER. There are 14 residues in the CDR3. The CDR3 reads CASSPGTSTYEQYF. Written as DNA, the CDR3 is TGCGCCAGCAGCCCCGGGACTAGCACCTACGAGCAGTACTTC.

The chain recombines TRBV29-1 with TRBJ2-3; 11 bases fit TRBD2. The CDR3 covers 17 residues. Germline CDR1 reads SQVTM; CDR2 reads ANQGSEA. J lost 0 bases, V lost 0 bases, and 5 bases had no gene match. This CDR3 reads CSVEDRGTSGSTDTQYF. Written as DNA, the CDR3 is TGCAGCGTTGAAGATCGGGGGACTAGCGGTAGCACAGATACGCAGTATTTT.

This chain connects TRBV7-6 to TRBJ1-1, with D possibly being TRBD1 (5 bases). Germline V gives CDR1 SGHVS, CDR2 FNYEAQ. The CDR3 extends over 16 amino acids. V was trimmed by 1 base and J by 4 bases, leaving 16 bases between them. The CDR3: CASSLGGRPQGTEAFF. CDR3 in DNA: TGTGCCAGCAGCTTAGGGGGCAGGCCCCAAGGCACTGAAGCTTTCTTT.

This chain links TRBV5-1 with TRBJ2-3, with TRBD2 matching over 13 bases. From germline, CDR1 is SGHRS and CDR2 YFSETQ. This CDR3 is 18 amino acids long. V gave up 0 bases and J gave up 4 bases; unmatched junction bases: 8. CDR3 DNA sequence: TGCGCCAGCAGCTTGGGACTAGCGGGGGGCCGGGGTTCAGATACGCAGTATTTT. Translation: CASSLGLAGGRGSDTQYF.

V is TRBV4-1 and J is TRBJ2-3, with a weak D call TRBD2 (5 bases). Trimming stripped 1 base from V and 0 bases from J, with 8 bases between. The CDR3 runs 15 residues. Per germline, CDR1 MGHRA and CDR2 YSYEKL. CDR3 nucleotides: TGCGCCAGCAGCCAAGCTAGCCGGAGCACAGATACGCAGTATTTT. Its translation: CASSQASRSTDTQYF.

This chain connects TRBV5-1 to TRBJ1-1; D is perhaps TRBD1 (6 bases). V was pared by 7 bases and J by 5 bases, with 15 bases between. The CDR3 is made up of 13 amino acids. Germline lookup yields CDR1 SGHRS and CDR2 YFSETQ. The CDR3 bases are TGCGCCAGCTCCGGACAGCCCCAGACTGAAGCTTTCTTT. This translates into CASSGQPQTEAFF.

This clone was detected only once. The gene calls are TRBV9 and TRBJ1-3, with 8 positions matching TRBD1. CDR3 length equals 16 residues. The germline V gene encodes CDR1 SGDLS and CDR2 YYNGEE. Trimming took 0 bases from V and 0 from J; bases not matched to a gene: 2. Here the CDR3 reads CASSVGQGSSGNTIYF. In DNA, the CDR3 is TGTGCCAGCAGCGTAGGACAGGGGAGCTCTGGAAACACCATATATTTT.

The V and J genes are TRBV25-1 and TRBJ1-6; D uncertain. Trimming cost V 5 bases and J 6 bases, with 5 bases left between them. There are 12 residues in the CDR3. Germline lookup yields CDR1 MGHDK and CDR2 SYGVNS. This chain's CDR3 is CASSLPNSPLHF. DNA for the CDR3: TGTGCCAGCAGTCTCCCTAATTCACCCCTCCACTTT.